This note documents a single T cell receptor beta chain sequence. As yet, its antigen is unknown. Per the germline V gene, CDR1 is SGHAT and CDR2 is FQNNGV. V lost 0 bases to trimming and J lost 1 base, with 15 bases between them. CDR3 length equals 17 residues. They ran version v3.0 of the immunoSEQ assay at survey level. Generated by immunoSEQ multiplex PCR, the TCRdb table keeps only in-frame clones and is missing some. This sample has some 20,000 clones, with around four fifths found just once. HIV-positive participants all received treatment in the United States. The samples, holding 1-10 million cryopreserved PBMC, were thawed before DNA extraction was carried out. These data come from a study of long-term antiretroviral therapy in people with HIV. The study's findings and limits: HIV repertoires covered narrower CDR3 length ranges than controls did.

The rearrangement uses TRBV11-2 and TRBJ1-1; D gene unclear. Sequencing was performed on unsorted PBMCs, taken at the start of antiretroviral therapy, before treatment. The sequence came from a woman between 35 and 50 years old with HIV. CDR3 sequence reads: CASSLDPRGRKNTEAFF. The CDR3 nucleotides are TGTGCCAGCAGCTTAGATCCGAGAGGACGTAAGAACACTGAAGCTTTCTTT.